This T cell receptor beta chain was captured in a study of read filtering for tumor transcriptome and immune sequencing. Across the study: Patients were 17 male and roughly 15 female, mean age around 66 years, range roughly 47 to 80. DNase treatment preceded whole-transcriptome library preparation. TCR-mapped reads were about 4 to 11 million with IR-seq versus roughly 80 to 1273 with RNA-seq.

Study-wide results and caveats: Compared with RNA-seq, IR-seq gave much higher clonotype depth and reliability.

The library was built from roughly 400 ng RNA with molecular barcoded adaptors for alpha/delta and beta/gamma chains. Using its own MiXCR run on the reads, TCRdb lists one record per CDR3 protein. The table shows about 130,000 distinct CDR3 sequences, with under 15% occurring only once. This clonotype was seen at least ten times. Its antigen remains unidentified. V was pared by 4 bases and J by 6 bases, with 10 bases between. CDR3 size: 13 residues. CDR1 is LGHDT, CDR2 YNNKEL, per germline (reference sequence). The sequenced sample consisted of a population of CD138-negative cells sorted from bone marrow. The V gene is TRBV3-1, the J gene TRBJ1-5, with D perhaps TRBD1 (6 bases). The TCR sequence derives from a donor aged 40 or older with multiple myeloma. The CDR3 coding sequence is TGTGCCAGCAGCCCAGGGGTGCGTCAGCCCCAGCATTTT. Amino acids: CASSPGVRQPQHF.